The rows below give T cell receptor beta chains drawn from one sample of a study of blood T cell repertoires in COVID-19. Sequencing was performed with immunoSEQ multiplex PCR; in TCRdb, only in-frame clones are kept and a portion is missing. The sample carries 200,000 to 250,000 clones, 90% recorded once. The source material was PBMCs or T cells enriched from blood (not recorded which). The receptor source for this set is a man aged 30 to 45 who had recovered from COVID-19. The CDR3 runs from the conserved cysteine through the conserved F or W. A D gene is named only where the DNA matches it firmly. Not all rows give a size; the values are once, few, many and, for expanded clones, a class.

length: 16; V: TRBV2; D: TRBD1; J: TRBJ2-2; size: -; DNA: TGTGCCAGCAGTGAAAGGGGGACAGCCCCCGGCAGGGAGCTGTTTTTT; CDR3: CASSERGTAPGRELFF
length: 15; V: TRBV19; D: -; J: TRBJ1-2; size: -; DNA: TGTGCCAGTAGTCCTCGATGGGGCACGACAAAGGGCTACACCTTC; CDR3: CASSPRWGTTKGYTF
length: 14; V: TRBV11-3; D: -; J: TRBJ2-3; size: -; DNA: TGTGCCAGCAGTCTCCGACAGGGCACAGATACGCAGTATTTT; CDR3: CASSLRQGTDTQYF
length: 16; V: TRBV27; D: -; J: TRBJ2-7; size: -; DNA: TGTGCCAGCAGTCGCCAATCAACAGGGTTCCCCCACGAGCAGTACTTC; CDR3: CASSRQSTGFPHEQYF
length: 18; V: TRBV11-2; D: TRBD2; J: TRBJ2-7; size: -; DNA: TGTGCCAGCAGCTTTGAACTAGCGGATACCATTGGGTTCTACGAGCAGTACTTC; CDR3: CASSFELADTIGFYEQYF
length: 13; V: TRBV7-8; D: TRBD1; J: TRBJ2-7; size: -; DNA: TGTGCCAGCAGCTCGAACAGGGGCTACGAGCAGTACTTC; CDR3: CASSSNRGYEQYF
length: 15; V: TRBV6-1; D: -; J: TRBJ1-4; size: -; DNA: TGTGCCAGCAGTGAAGCTCAGGCCTATAATGAAAAACTGTTTTTT; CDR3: CASSEAQAYNEKLFF
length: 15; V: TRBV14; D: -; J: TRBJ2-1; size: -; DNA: TGTGCCAGCAGCCAAGGGGCAGGGGGGAGGAATGAGCAGTTCTTC; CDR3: CASSQGAGGRNEQFF
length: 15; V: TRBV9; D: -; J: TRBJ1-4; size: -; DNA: TGTGCCAGCAGCTCCCAGACAGGCATAACTGAAAAACTGTTTTTT; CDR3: CASSSQTGITEKLFF
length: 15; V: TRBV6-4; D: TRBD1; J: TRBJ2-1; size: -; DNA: TGTGCCAGCAGTGAGGGGACAGGGGGCTACAATGAGCAGTTCTTC; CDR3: CASSEGTGGYNEQFF
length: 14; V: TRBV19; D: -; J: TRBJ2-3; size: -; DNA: TGTGCCAGTAGTATAGTGACGGCAGGGCGTACGCAGTATTTT; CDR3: CASSIVTAGRTQYF
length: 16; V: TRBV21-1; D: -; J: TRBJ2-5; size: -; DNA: TGTGCCAGCAGCAACCGGGACACCAGGTACCAAGAGACCCAGTACTTC; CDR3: CASSNRDTRYQETQYF
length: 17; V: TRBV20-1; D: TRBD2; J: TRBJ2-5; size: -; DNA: TGCAGTGCTAGTTCGACTAGCGGGAGTCTAAGGGAAGAGACCCAGTACTTC; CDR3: CSASSTSGSLREETQYF
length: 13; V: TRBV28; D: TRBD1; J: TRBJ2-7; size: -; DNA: TGTGCCAGCAGACGGACAGGGACTGGAGAGCAGTACTTC; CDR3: CASRRTGTGEQYF
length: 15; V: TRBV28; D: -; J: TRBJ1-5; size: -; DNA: TGTGCCAGCAGTAACCGGGGCCGGGGGGATCAGCCCCAGCATTTT; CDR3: CASSNRGRGDQPQHF
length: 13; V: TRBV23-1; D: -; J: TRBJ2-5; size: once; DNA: TGCGCCAGCAGTCAATCTTCAGGGGCCCGTCCGTACTTC; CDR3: CASSQSSGARPYF
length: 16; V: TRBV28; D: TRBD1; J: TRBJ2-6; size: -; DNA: TGTGCCAGCAGTTACGACAGGGCCTCTGGGGCCAACGTCCTGACTTTC; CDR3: CASSYDRASGANVLTF
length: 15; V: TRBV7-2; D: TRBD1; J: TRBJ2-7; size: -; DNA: TGTGCCAGCAGCGCCCGACAGGGAGCCTCCTACGAGCAGTACTTC; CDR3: CASSARQGASYEQYF
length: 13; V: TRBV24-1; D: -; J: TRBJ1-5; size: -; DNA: TGTGCCACCAGTGATGGGGGGTGGCAGCCCCAGCATTTT; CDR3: CATSDGGWQPQHF
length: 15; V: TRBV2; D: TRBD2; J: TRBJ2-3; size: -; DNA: TGTGCCAGCAGTGACGGGACTAGGGGCACAGATACGCAGTATTTT; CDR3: CASSDGTRGTDTQYF
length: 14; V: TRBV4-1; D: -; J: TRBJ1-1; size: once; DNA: TGCGCCAGCAGCCAAGCGTGGGGGGACACTGAAGCTTTCTTT; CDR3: CASSQAWGDTEAFF
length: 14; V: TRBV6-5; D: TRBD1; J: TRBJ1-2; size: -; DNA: TGTGCCAGCAGTTCCGGACAGGGTAACTATGGCTACACCTTC; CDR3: CASSSGQGNYGYTF
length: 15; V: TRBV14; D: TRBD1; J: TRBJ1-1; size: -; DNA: TGTGCCAGCAGCCAAAAGACAGGGGGGGTCACTGAAGCTTTCTTT; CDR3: CASSQKTGGVTEAFF
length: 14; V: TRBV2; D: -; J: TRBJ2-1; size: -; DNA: TGTGCCAGCAGTGAAGGCGGAGCGGCGAGAGAGCAGTTCTTC; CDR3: CASSEGGAAREQFF
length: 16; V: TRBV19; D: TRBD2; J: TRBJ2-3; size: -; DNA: TGTGCCAGTAGTAACGGACTAGCGGCCAGCACAGATACGCAGTATTTT; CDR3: CASSNGLAASTDTQYF
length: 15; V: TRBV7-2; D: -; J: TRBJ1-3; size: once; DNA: TGTGCCAGCAGTCCCCAGGGAGGCTCTGGAAACACCATATATTTT; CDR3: CASSPQGGSGNTIYF
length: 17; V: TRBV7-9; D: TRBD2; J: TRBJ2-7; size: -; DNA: TGTGCCAGCAGCTTAGTTTGGGCGGGGGGGACAACCTACGAGCAGTACTTC; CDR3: CASSLVWAGGTTYEQYF
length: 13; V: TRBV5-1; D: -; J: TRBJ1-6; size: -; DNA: TGCGCCAGCAGCTTGTCAGATAATTCACCCCTCCACTTT; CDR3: CASSLSDNSPLHF
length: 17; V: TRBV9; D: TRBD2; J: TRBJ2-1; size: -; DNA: TGTGCCAGCAGCGTAGGAGGGGGGACTAGCGGCTTCAATGAGCAGTTCTTC; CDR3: CASSVGGGTSGFNEQFF
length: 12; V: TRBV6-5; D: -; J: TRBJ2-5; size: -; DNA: TGTGCCAGCAGTCCACAAGAAGAGACCCAGTACTTC; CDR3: CASSPQEETQYF
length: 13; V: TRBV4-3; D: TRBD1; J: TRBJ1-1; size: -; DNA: TGCGCCAGCAGCCACACCGGGACAGTTGAAGCTTTCTTT; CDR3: CASSHTGTVEAFF
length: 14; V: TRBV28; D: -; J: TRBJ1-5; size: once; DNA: TGTGCCAGCGTCTTACGGGGGGATAATCAGCCCCAGCATTTT; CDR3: CASVLRGDNQPQHF
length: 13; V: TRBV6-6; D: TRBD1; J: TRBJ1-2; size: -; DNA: TGTGCCAGCAGTCGAGGACAGGGCTGGGGCTACACCTTC; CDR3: CASSRGQGWGYTF
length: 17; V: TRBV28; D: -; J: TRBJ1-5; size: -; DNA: TGTGCCAGCAGTTTAGTCAGGGTCGCGTCGGGCAATCAGCCCCAGCATTTT; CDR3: CASSLVRVASGNQPQHF
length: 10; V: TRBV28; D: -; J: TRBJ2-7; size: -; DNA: TGTGCCAGCAGCTCGGGGGTGCAGTACTTC; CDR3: CASSSGVQYF
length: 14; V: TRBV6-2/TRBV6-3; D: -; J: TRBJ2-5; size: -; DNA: TGTGCCAGCAGCGCCCTCCCCTCAGGGGAGACCCAGTACTTC; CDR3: CASSALPSGETQYF
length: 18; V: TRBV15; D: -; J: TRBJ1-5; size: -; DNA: TGTGCCACCAGCCGAAGACGGTACACAGGGCTAAGCAATCAGCCCCAGCATTTT; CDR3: CATSRRRYTGLSNQPQHF
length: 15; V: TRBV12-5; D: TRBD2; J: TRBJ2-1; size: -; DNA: TGTGCTAGTGGCCTGACTAGCGGGGGATACAATGAGCAGTTCTTC; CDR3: CASGLTSGGYNEQFF
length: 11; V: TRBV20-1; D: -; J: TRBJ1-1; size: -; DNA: TGCAGTGCCGACATTAACACTGAAGCTTTCTTT; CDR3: CSADINTEAFF
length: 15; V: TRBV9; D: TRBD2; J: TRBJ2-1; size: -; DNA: TGTGCCAGCAGCGTGACTAGCGGTACCTACAATGAGCAGTTCTTC; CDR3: CASSVTSGTYNEQFF
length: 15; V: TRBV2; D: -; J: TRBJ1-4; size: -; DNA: TGTGCCAGCAGGGCAAGGGGTAGCACTAATGAAAAACTGTTTTTT; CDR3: CASRARGSTNEKLFF
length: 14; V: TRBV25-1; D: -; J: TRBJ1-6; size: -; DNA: TGTGCCAGCAGTGACGGCTCCTATAATTCACCCCTCCACTTT; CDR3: CASSDGSYNSPLHF
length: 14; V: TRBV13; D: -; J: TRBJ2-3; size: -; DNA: TGTGCCAGCAGCGGAACAGGGAGCCCAGATACGCAGTATTTT; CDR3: CASSGTGSPDTQYF
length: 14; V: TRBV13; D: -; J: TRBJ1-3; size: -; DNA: TGTGCCAGCAGCCAATCGGGCTCTGGAAACACCATATATTTT; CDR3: CASSQSGSGNTIYF
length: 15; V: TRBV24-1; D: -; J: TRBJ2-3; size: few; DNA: TGTGCCACCAGTCGAGGGGACTTAAGCACAGATACGCAGTATTTT; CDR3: CATSRGDLSTDTQYF
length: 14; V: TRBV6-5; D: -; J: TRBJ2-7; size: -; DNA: TGTGCCAGCTTTTGGACAGGCGGGATGTACGAGCAGTACTTC; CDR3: CASFWTGGMYEQYF
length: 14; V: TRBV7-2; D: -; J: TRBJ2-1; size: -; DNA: TGTGCCAGCAAAAAGGGGCTCTCCTACAATGAGCAGTTCTTC; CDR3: CASKKGLSYNEQFF